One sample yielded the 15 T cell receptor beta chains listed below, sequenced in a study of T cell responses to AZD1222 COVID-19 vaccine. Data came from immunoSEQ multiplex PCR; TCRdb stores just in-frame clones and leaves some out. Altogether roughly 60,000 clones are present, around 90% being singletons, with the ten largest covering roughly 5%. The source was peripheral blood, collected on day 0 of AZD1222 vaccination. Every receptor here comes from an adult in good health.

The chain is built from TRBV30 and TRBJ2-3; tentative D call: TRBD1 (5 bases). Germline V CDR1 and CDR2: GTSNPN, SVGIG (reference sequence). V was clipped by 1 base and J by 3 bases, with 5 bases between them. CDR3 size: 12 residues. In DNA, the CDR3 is TGTGCCTGGAGTGAGGGGACAGATACGCAGTATTTT. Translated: CAWSEGTDTQYF.

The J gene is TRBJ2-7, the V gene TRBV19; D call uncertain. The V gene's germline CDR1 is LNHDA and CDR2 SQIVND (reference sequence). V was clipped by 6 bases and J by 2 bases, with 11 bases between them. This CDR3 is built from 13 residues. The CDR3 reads CASSPGHPYEQYF. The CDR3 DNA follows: TGTGCCAGTAGCCCCGGGCACCCCTACGAGCAGTACTTC.

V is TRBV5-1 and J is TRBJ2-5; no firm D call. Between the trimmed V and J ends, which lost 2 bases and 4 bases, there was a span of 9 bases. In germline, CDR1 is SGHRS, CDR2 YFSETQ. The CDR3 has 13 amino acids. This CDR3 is CASSFLPSETQYF. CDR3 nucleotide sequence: TGCGCCAGCAGCTTTCTCCCGTCAGAGACCCAGTACTTC.

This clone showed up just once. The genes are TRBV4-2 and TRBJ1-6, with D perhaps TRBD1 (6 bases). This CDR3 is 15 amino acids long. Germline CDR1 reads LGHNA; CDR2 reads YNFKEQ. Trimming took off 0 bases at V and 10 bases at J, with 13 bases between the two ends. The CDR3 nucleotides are TGTGCCAGCAGCCAAGACATCACAGGGAGGTCACCCCTCCACTTT. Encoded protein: CASSQDITGRSPLHF.

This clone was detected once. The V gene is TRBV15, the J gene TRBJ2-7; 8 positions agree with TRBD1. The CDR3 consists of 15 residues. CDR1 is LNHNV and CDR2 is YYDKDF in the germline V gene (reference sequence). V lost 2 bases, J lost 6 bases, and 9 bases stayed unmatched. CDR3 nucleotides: TGTGCCACCAGCAGACCCCCCCTGCAGGGGGCCGAGCAGTACTTC. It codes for CATSRPPLQGAEQYF.

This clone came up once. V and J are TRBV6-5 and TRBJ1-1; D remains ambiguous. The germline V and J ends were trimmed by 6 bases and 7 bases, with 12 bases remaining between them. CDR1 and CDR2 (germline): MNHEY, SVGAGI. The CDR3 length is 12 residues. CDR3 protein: CASSSPWIEAFF. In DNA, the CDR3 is TGTGCCAGCAGCTCCCCGTGGATTGAAGCTTTCTTT.

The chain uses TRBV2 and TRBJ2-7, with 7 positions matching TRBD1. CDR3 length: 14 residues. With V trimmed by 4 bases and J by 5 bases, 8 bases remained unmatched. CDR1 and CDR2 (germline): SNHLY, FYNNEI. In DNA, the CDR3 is TGTGCCAGCAGTGGTGGGACAGTTCCTAACGAGCAGTACTTC. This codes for CASSGGTVPNEQYF.

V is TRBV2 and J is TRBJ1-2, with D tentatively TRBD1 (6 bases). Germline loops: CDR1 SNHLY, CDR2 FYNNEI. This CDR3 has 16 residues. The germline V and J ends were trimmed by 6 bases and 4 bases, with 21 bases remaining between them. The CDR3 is CASRLLRDTSAYGYTF. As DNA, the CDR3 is TGTGCCAGCAGGCTCCTCCGGGACACCTCAGCCTATGGCTACACCTTC.

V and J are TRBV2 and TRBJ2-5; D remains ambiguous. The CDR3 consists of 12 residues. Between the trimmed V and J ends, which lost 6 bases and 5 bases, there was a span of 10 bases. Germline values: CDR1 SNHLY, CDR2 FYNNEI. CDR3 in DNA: TGTGCCAGCAGCGATGTGGCGGAGACCCAGTACTTC. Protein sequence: CASSDVAETQYF.

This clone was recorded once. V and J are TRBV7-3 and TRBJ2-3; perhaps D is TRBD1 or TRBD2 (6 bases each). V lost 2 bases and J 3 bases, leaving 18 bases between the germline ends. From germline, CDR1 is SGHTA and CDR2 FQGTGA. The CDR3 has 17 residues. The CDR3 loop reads CASSLAGGLETTDTQYF. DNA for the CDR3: TGTGCCAGCAGCTTAGCTGGGGGGCTCGAGACTACAGATACGCAGTATTTT.

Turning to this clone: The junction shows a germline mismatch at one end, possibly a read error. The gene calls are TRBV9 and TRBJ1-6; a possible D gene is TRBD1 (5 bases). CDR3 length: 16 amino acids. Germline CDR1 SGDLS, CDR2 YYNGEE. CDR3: CASSLGPAGGNSPLHF. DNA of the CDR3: TGTGCCAGCAGCCTGGGACCGGCGGGTGGTAATTCGCCCCTCCACTTT.

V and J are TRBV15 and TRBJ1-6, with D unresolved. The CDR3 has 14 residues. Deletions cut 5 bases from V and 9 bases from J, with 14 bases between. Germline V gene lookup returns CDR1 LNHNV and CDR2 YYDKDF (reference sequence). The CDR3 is CATSVDQWASPLHF. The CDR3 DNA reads TGTGCCACCAGCGTTGACCAGTGGGCTTCACCCCTCCACTTT.

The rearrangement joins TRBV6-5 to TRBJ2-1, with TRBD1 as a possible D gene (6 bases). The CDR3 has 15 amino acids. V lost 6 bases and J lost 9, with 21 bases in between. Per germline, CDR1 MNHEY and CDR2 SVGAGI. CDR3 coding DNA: TGTGCCAGCAGATCATGGGACAACGCTCGGCGTGAGCAGTTCTTC. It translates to CASRSWDNARREQFF.

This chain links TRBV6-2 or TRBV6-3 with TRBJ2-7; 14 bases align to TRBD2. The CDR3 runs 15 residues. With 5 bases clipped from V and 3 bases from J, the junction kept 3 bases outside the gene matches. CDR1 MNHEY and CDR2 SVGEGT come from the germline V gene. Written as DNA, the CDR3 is TGTGCCAGCAGTGACGGGACTAGCGGGGGCTACGAGCAGTACTTC. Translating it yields CASSDGTSGGYEQYF.

CDR3 sequence: CASSQLTGRTDTQYF. The DNA of the CDR3 is TGTGCCAGCAGCCAGCTGACAGGGAGAACAGATACGCAGTATTTT. V and J are TRBV4-2 and TRBJ2-3; 7 nucleotides match TRBD1. The CDR3 is made up of 15 amino acids. Germline loops: CDR1 LGHNA, CDR2 YNFKEQ. The V and J ends lost 3 bases and 3 bases, in that order; junction bases with no gene match: 6.